Included here is one T cell receptor beta chain sequence, with context. Produced via immunoSEQ multiplex PCR; TCRdb's table is partial and in-frame only. The data hold some 41,000 clones, with 86% observed a single time. The entry originates in a study of blood T cell repertoires in COVID-19. Background on the study: Donors in the United States, Italy and Spain gave samples during acute or convalescent COVID-19.

V shed 1 base, J shed 5 bases, and the junction held 1 base outside the gene matches. Germline V gene data show CDR1 as SGDLS and CDR2 as YYNGEE. CDR3 size: 13 residues. Sequenced: peripheral blood. This chain links TRBV9 with TRBJ2-3; 7 bases map to TRBD2. The source of this sequence is a human donor in a cohort sampled during active COVID-19. The CDR3 region is CASSVPGGDTQYF. CDR3 DNA: TGTGCCAGCAGCGTACCGGGGGGAGATACGCAGTATTTT.